These 30 T cell receptor beta chains originate from one sample sequenced in a study of T cells in Graves' hyperthyroidism and ophthalmopathy. Researchers took RNA transcripts and amplified the TCR beta CDR3 regions from them. The HTBI set primed first-round TCR CDR3 RT-PCR. MiXCR, applied by TCRdb to the multiplex PCR reads, yields one record per CDR3 protein. Found here are around 560,000 distinct CDR3 sequences, around 15% of them singletons; the top ten hold around a sixth. Source material: blood. Source of these receptors: a woman between 18 and 30 years old with Graves' hyperthyroidism.

Points on this clonotype: This clone may be a read error of a much larger clone one base away. This CDR3 is missing its conserved last phenylalanine or tryptophan, likely due to a read error. The gene calls are TRBV28 and TRBJ2-7, with TRBD1 matching 9 bases. Per germline, CDR1 MDHEN and CDR2 SYDVKM. V was clipped by 9 bases and J by 0 bases; unmatched bases: 3. This CDR3 is built from 13 residues. In DNA, the CDR3 is TGTGCCAGTCGGACAGGGGTCTCCTACGAGCAGTACCTC. This encodes CASRTGVSYEQYL.

The rearrangement links TRBV4-1 to TRBJ2-7; possibly TRBD1 for D (6 bases). This CDR3 has 12 amino acids. Germline lookup yields CDR1 MGHRA and CDR2 YSYEKL. Deletions cut 3 bases from V and 5 bases from J, with 8 bases between. The CDR3, as DNA: TGCGCCAGCAGCCACAGGGGAGACGAGCAGTACTTC. It encodes CASSHRGDEQYF.

The chain combines TRBV6-5 with TRBJ1-6; 7 positions match TRBD1. The CDR3 runs to 15 residues. Germline assignment: CDR1 MNHEY and CDR2 SVGAGI. The V and J ends lost 2 bases and 7 bases, in that order; junction bases with no gene match: 5. The CDR3 DNA reads TGTGCCAGCAGTTACGAGGGGGCGGGAAATTCACCCCTCCACTTT. It codes for CASSYEGAGNSPLHF.

The chain combines TRBV5-4 with TRBJ2-1; D is possibly TRBD1 (7 bases). The J call may be wrong; the DNA end is better matched by TRBJ2-7. CDR1 and CDR2 from the germline V gene are SGHNT and YYREEE (reference sequence). This CDR3 contains 14 residues. The chain's CDR3 is CASSLKGAGYEQYF. The CDR3 DNA follows: TGTGCCAGCAGCTTGAAGGGGGCGGGATATGAGCAGTACTTC.

The table lists this clonotype with many counts. This chain uses TRBV2 with TRBJ1-5, with D tentatively TRBD1 (5 bases). V was shortened by 3 bases and J by 16 bases, with 19 bases between the two germline ends. Looked up from germline, CDR1 is SNHLY and CDR2 is FYNNEI. This CDR3 contains 13 residues. CDR3 nucleotides: TGTGCCAGCAGTGATCTCCCTGGCCAGGGAGAACATTTT. It codes for CASSDLPGQGEHF. The full variable domain, completed using reference TRBV2 and TRBJ1-5, is EPEVTQTPSHQVTQMGQEVILRCVPISNHLYFYWYRQILGQKVEFLVSFYNNEISEKSEIFDDQFSVERPDGSNFTLKIRSTKLEDSAMYFCASSDLPGQGEHFGDGTRLSIL.

This clonotype was found once. This may arise from a read error, as a much more abundant clone is one base away. The chain employs TRBV6-1 and TRBJ2-6; unclear D gene. Deletions cut 8 bases from V and 0 bases from J, with 8 bases between. Germline lookup yields CDR1 MNHNS and CDR2 SASEGT. The CDR3 consists of 14 residues. CDR3 sequence reads: CASGQDSGANVLTF. The CDR3 DNA reads as TGTGCCAGCGGTCAAGACTCTGGGGCCAACGTCCTGACTTTC.

In regard to this clonotype: This clone may be a read error of a much larger clone one base away. The gene calls are TRBV28 and TRBJ2-1; 9 bases are a match to TRBD2. The V segment lost 4 bases and the J segment 11 bases; nucleotides outside the gene matches: 15. The germline V gene encodes CDR1 MDHEN and CDR2 SYDVKM. The CDR3 loop spans 16 amino acids. The CDR3 sequence: CASSSLPSGNRGQQFF. The CDR3 region has the DNA TGTGCCAGCAGTTCTCTCCCTAGCGGGAATCGAGGTCAGCAGTTCTTC.

With respect to this clonotype: Possible read error: a much larger clone is one base away. The chain is built from TRBV5-1 and TRBJ1-2; perhaps TRBD1 as D (6 bases). Germline V gene lookup returns CDR1 SGHRS and CDR2 YFSETQ. With 3 bases removed from V and 4 bases from J, the gap between germline ends came to 19 bases. The CDR3 runs to 16 residues. The CDR3 here is CASSWARDNDSYGYTF. In DNA, the CDR3 is TGCGCCAGCAGCTGGGCCCGGGACAATGATAGCTATGGCTACACCTTC.

This clonotype was recorded many times. The chain recombines TRBV29-1 with TRBJ1-1; tentatively, D is TRBD1 (6 bases). CDR1 is SQVTM, CDR2 ANQGSEA, per germline. CDR3 length: 14 residues. V lost 4 bases and J 3 bases, leaving 15 bases between the germline ends. CDR3 DNA sequence: TGCAGCGTTGGTAACAGGGTGATAGACACTGAAGCTTTCTTT. Its protein product is CSVGNRVIDTEAFF.

This rearrangement joins TRBV9 to TRBJ2-3; 9 bases fit TRBD1. CDR3 length: 16 amino acids. Trimming at V came to 0 bases and at J to 2 bases, leaving 4 bases not matched to a gene. CDR1 and CDR2 from the germline V gene are SGDLS and YYNGEE. For the CDR3, the DNA is TGTGCCAGCAGCGTAGGGGACAGGGCCCACACAGATACGCAGTATTTT. Translated: CASSVGDRAHTDTQYF.

The sample holds a few counts of this clonotype. The chain uses TRBV28 and TRBJ2-2; possible D gene TRBD1, 5 bases. CDR1 and CDR2 from the germline V gene are MDHEN and SYDVKM. There are 15 residues in the CDR3. With 5 bases removed from V and 1 base from J, the gap between germline ends came to 11 bases. The CDR3 reads CASSPPRGNTGELFF. The CDR3 DNA reads as TGTGCCAGCAGTCCCCCAAGGGGGAACACCGGGGAGCTGTTTTTT.

This clonotype was detected a few times. The chain uses TRBV20-1 and TRBJ1-3; D ambiguous. Germline V gene data show CDR1 as DFQATT and CDR2 as SNEGSKA (reference sequence). Trimming took 5 bases from V and 2 from J, leaving 13 bases between them. This CDR3 comprises 14 residues. CDR3 sequence reads: CSAWERVAGNTIYF. CDR3 DNA: TGCAGTGCTTGGGAGAGGGTCGCTGGAAACACCATATATTTT.

V gene TRBV24-1 combines with J gene TRBJ2-5; 7 nucleotides line up with TRBD2. In germline, CDR1 is KGHDR, CDR2 SFDVKD. The CDR3 consists of 14 residues. The J segment lost 3 bases and the V segment lost 3 bases, leaving 3 bases of the junction unmatched. The CDR3 DNA follows: TGTGCCACCAGTGATCCCGGGGGGAAAGAGACCCAGTACTTC. The encoded protein is CATSDPGGKETQYF.

A note on this clonotype: A read error is likely, as this CDR3 ends without the conserved phenylalanine or tryptophan. The chain links TRBV19 to TRBJ1-1, with a tentative D call TRBD1 (6 bases). Germline-derived CDR1 and CDR2 are LNHDA and SQIVND (reference sequence). This CDR3 spans 13 amino acids. The V end lost 4 bases, the J end lost 4 bases, and 10 bases lay between the germline ends. The CDR3 is CASSTGGGTEAFS. CDR3 coding DNA: TGTGCCAGTAGTACTGGGGGCGGCACTGAAGCTTTCTCT.

This clonotype showed up just once. V is TRBV28 and J is TRBJ2-1; 8 positions match TRBD1. CDR1 MDHEN and CDR2 SYDVKM come from the germline V gene. With V trimmed by 5 bases and J by 5 bases, 5 bases remained unmatched. The CDR3 contains 14 residues. CDR3 in DNA: TGTGCCAGCAGTCCACCGGACAGGGACAATGAGCAGTTCTTC. Its translation is CASSPPDRDNEQFF. The full variable domain, rest sourced from reference TRBV28 and TRBJ2-1, is DVKVTQSSRYLVKRTGEKVFLECVQDMDHENMFWYRQDPGLGLRLIYFSYDVKMKEKGDIPEGYSVSREKKERFSLILESASTNQTSMYLCASSPPDRDNEQFFGPGTRLTVL.

The V call is TRBV25-1, the J call TRBJ2-3; 11 positions match TRBD1. V shed 7 bases and J 3 bases; nucleotides not matched to a gene: 3. The length of the CDR3 is 14 residues. The germline gives CDR1 MGHDK, CDR2 SYGVNS. DNA for the CDR3: TGTGCCAGCATCGGGGACAGGGGGACAGATACGCAGTATTTT. It encodes CASIGDRGTDTQYF.

This clonotype has just a few counts. This chain connects TRBV15 to TRBJ2-7, with D perhaps TRBD1 (6 bases). V lost 11 bases and J lost 2, with 16 bases in between. The CDR3 is 13 amino acids. The V gene's germline CDR1 is LNHNV and CDR2 YYDKDF (reference sequence). The CDR3 DNA reads TGTGCCGAGGGACACCCAAGGGCCTACGAGCAGTACTTC. Translation gives CAEGHPRAYEQYF.

In this sample, this clonotype turned up many times. The genes are TRBV20-1 and TRBJ1-2; 9 positions agree with TRBD1. The CDR3 totals 13 residues. Germline CDR1 DFQATT, CDR2 SNEGSKA (reference sequence). With V trimmed by 2 bases and J by 6 bases, 4 bases remained unmatched. The CDR3 nucleotides read TGCAGTGCTAGACTAACAGGGGGCCATGGCTACACCTTC. Amino acid sequence: CSARLTGGHGYTF.

This clonotype has at least ten counts. V is TRBV7-2 and J is TRBJ2-5; 14 bases are a match to TRBD2. The CDR3 is 16 amino acids. V gave up 5 bases and J gave up 6 bases; unmatched junction bases: 8. Germline-derived CDR1 and CDR2 are SGHTA and FQGNSA. The CDR3 DNA reads TGTGCCAGCAGCATAGGGACTAGCGGGAGTACGAAGACCCAGTACTTC. This codes for CASSIGTSGSTKTQYF.

This clonotype showed up many times. CDR3 sequence reads: CASGLPGRETQYF. The DNA for the CDR3 is TGTGCTAGTGGTTTGCCGGGGAGAGAGACCCAGTACTTC. This rearrangement joins TRBV12-5 to TRBJ2-5; D may be TRBD2 (5 bases). The CDR3 covers 13 residues. Germline lookup yields CDR1 LGHNT and CDR2 FRNRAP. The germline V and J ends were trimmed by 2 bases and 4 bases, with 8 bases remaining between them.

In its sample, this clonotype was seen a few times. The rearrangement joins TRBV15 to TRBJ2-7, with 7 positions matching TRBD1. V dropped 0 bases and J dropped 6; count of bases not matched to a gene: 8. The CDR3 runs to 15 residues. In germline, CDR1 is LNHNV, CDR2 YYDKDF (reference sequence). DNA for the CDR3: TGTGCCACCAGCAGAGAAGACAGGGATATAGGCGAGCAGTACTTC. Residues: CATSREDRDIGEQYF.

This clonotype has a count of ten or more. The rearrangement joins TRBV6-1 to TRBJ2-1, with TRBD2 identical over 10 bases. CDR1 is MNHNS, CDR2 SASEGT, per germline. The CDR3 consists of 15 residues. Unmatched junction bases numbered 9, after V lost 6 bases and J lost 7 bases. CDR3 sequence reads: CASRSGRAIYNEQFF. CDR3 sequence (DNA): TGTGCCAGCAGGAGCGGGAGGGCCATTTATAATGAGCAGTTCTTC.

This chain connects TRBV7-9 to TRBJ2-1; D unclear. There are 12 residues in the CDR3. V gave up 4 bases and J gave up 9 bases, with 10 bases separating them. The germline V gene encodes CDR1 SEHNR and CDR2 FQNEAQ (reference sequence). This CDR3 reads CASSSLGGEQFF. The CDR3, as DNA: TGTGCCAGCAGCTCCCTAGGTGGTGAGCAGTTCTTC.

This clonotype was observed at least ten times. The DNA of the CDR3 is TGCAGTGCTAGTTCCGGGGCCTACAATGAGCAGTTCTTC. It is translated as CSASSGAYNEQFF. The V and J genes are TRBV20-1 and TRBJ2-1, with a weak D call TRBD2 (5 bases). The CDR3 totals 13 residues. The V end lost 3 bases, the J end lost 2 bases, and 8 bases lay between the germline ends. Germline V lookup: CDR1 DFQATT, CDR2 SNEGSKA (reference sequence).

The chain has TRBV24-1 and TRBJ2-3; the D is unclear. The germline gives CDR1 KGHDR, CDR2 SFDVKD. This CDR3 contains 13 residues. V was pared by 7 bases and J by 1 base, with 8 bases between. The CDR3 nucleotides read TGTGCCACCAGGGGCGTTGGCACAGATACGCAGTATTTT. Protein: CATRGVGTDTQYF.

The sample holds many counts of this clonotype. This rearrangement joins TRBV7-2 to TRBJ1-5; TRBD1 might be the D (6 bases). In germline, CDR1 is SGHTA, CDR2 FQGNSA. V lost 3 bases, J lost 6 bases, and 9 bases lay in between. The CDR3 contains 13 residues. The CDR3 nucleotides read TGTGCCAGCAGCTTCAGGGGTCCTCAGCCCCAGCATTTT. This sequence encodes CASSFRGPQPQHF.

Many counts were recorded for this clonotype. This chain uses TRBV7-9 with TRBJ2-2; no clear D. CDR1 and CDR2 (germline): SEHNR, FQNEAQ (reference sequence). Trimming stripped 11 bases from V and 5 bases from J, with 6 bases between. The CDR3 spans 10 residues. The CDR3 protein is CAGLTGELFF. The CDR3 nucleotides read TGTGCCGGCCTTACCGGGGAGCTGTTTTTT. Drawing the rest from reference TRBV7-9 and TRBJ2-2, the complete variable domain is DTGVSQNPRHKITKRGQNVTFRCDPISEHNRLYWYRQTLGQGPEFLTYFQNEAQLEKSRLLSDRFSAERPKGSFSTLEIQRTEQGDSAMYLCAGLTGELFFGEGSRLTVL.

To note about this clonotype: This may arise from a read error, as a much more abundant clone is one base away. J is TRBJ2-7 and V is TRBV28; 9 bases are shared with TRBD1. Germline loops: CDR1 MDHEN, CDR2 SYDVKM. The CDR3 has 15 amino acids. V was clipped by 6 bases and J by 2 bases; unmatched bases: 8. In DNA form, the CDR3 reads TGTGCCAGCAGACCAACAGGGGGCGCCGCCTACGAGCAGTACTTC. It specifies CASRPTGGAAYEQYF.

This clonotype was picked up a small number of times. The V and J genes are TRBV27 and TRBJ2-1, with TRBD2 identical over 11 bases. CDR3 length: 20 residues. The trim removed 3 bases at V and 7 bases at J, leaving 20 bases unmatched. From germline, CDR1 is MNHEY and CDR2 SMNVEV (reference sequence). CDR3 protein: CASSFRLAGGSPLIANEQFF. As DNA, the CDR3 is TGTGCCAGCAGTTTCCGGCTAGCGGGAGGTAGTCCCCTCATTGCAAATGAGCAGTTCTTC.

This rearrangement joins TRBV12-3 or TRBV12-4 to TRBJ2-7; the match to TRBD1 covers 8 bases. V lost 6 bases to trimming and J lost 3 bases; unmatched junction nucleotides: 4. This CDR3 region has 13 residues. The CDR3 sequence: CASSNGQGYEQYF. The CDR3 nucleotides read TGTGCCAGCAGCAACGGACAGGGCTACGAGCAGTACTTC.